Presented here are 17 T cell receptor beta chains from one specimen sequenced in a study. Tregs were sorted as CD4+CD25+CD127-/low cells. TCRdb ran MiXCR on the 5' RACE reads and lists one entry per CDR3 protein. Of approximately 50,000 distinct CDR3 sequences in the sample, less than 30% were seen once. Source material: tumor-infiltrating Tregs sorted from the breast tumor. Every receptor here comes from a female donor with breast cancer.

This chain links TRBV9 with TRBJ2-3; 14 nucleotides align to TRBD2. This CDR3 has 16 residues. Germline V CDR1 and CDR2: SGDLS, YYNGEE. Germline trimming cut 3 bases from V and 4 bases from J; bases unmatched to any gene: 4. CDR3 coding DNA: TGTGCCAGCAGCGCCAAGGGACTAGCGGGAGCAGATACGCAGTATTTT. Amino acids: CASSAKGLAGADTQYF.

Remarks on this clonotype: The junction does not match germline at one end; this may be a read error. The chain is built from TRBV18 and TRBJ1-1; D is unclear. The CDR3 totals 14 residues. The germline gives CDR1 KGHSH, CDR2 LQKENI. This CDR3 is CTSSPSGLNTEAFF. In DNA form, the CDR3 reads TGTACCAGCTCACCTTCGGGGTTGAACACTGAAGCTTTCTTT.

J is TRBJ2-7 and V is TRBV5-1, with D hard to call. The CDR3 has 14 residues. V shed 0 bases and J shed 2 bases, with 9 bases lying between them. Germline lookup yields CDR1 SGHRS and CDR2 YFSETQ. This CDR3 is CASSLVQSAYEQYF. The CDR3 nucleotides read TGCGCCAGCAGCTTGGTACAAAGCGCCTACGAGCAGTACTTC.

This clonotype was recorded many times. V is TRBV29-1 and J is TRBJ2-3, with 10 bases that match TRBD2. Looked up from germline, CDR1 is SQVTM and CDR2 is ANQGSEA. This CDR3 region has 14 residues. The CDR3, as DNA: TGCAGTTGTGCCGGACTAGCGGCCTCAGATACGCAGTATTTT. It codes for CSCAGLAASDTQYF.

Ten or more counts support this clonotype. This sequence joins TRBV4-1 and TRBJ2-3; D ambiguous. V gave up 1 base and J gave up 3 bases, with 11 bases separating them. The CDR3 is 15 amino acids. Germline-derived CDR1 and CDR2 are MGHRA and YSYEKL. CDR3 protein: CASSQGRAATDTQYF. CDR3 coding DNA: TGCGCCAGCAGCCAAGGAAGGGCGGCGACAGATACGCAGTATTTT.

Concerning this clonotype: Sequence at one end of the junction differs from germline and may be a read error. The chain links TRBV5-1 to TRBJ2-3; D is undetermined. The CDR3 sequence is 15 residues long. Germline V gene data show CDR1 as SGHRS and CDR2 as YFSETQ. This CDR3 is CAGSLFGGSTDTQYF. DNA of the CDR3: TGCGCCGGCAGCTTGTTCGGCGGTAGCACAGATACGCAGTATTTT.

This clonotype was observed a single time. This clone may be a read error of a much larger clone one base away. The chain combines TRBV7-8 with TRBJ2-7; TRBD2 aligns across 13 bases. V was clipped by 3 bases and J by 4 bases; unmatched bases: 3. CDR1 SGHVS and CDR2 FQNEAQ come from the germline V gene. This CDR3 is 15 amino acids long. The chain's CDR3 is CASSFRTSGGYEQYF. In DNA form, the CDR3 reads TGTGCCAGCAGCTTCCGGACTAGCGGGGGTTACGAGCAGTACTTC. Full variable domain (outside the CDR3, taken from reference TRBV7-8 and TRBJ2-7): GAGVSQSPRYKVAKRGQDVALRCDPISGHVSLFWYQQALGQGPEFLTYFQNEAQLDKSGLPSDRFFAERPEGSVSTLKIQRTQQEDSAVYLCASSFRTSGGYEQYFGPGTRLTVT.

This clonotype occurred many times. The chain joins TRBV18 to TRBJ1-5, with 8 bases that match TRBD1. This CDR3 spans 14 amino acids. Germline trimming cut 5 bases from V and 8 bases from J; bases unmatched to any gene: 8. Germline CDR1 and CDR2: KGHSH and LQKENI. The CDR3 DNA reads as TGTGCCAGCTCAACACAGGGGGGTGGAGAGCCCCAGCATTTT. It translates to CASSTQGGGEPQHF.

This clonotype was recorded a few times. The rearrangement uses TRBV29-1 and TRBJ2-7; D gene ambiguous. Germline-derived CDR1 and CDR2 are SQVTM and ANQGSEA. This CDR3 has 13 amino acids. The germline V and J ends were trimmed by 0 bases and 4 bases, with 10 bases remaining between them. CDR3 DNA: TGCAGCGTTGAAGATCCCCCGGCTTACGAGCAGTACTTC. The encoded protein is CSVEDPPAYEQYF.

Comments on this clonotype: This may come from a read error, since a much larger clone is one base off. The genes are TRBV5-1 and TRBJ2-1; perhaps D is TRBD1 or TRBD2 (5 bases each). Germline CDR1 reads SGHRS; CDR2 reads YFSETQ. CDR3 size: 13 residues. CDR3 coding DNA: TGCGCCAGCAGCTCTGGGGGAATCGAGGAGCAGTCCTTC. Amino acids: CASSSGGIEEQSF.

The chain recombines TRBV4-3 with TRBJ2-1; the D is unclear. The CDR3 consists of 15 residues. The germline gives CDR1 LGHNA, CDR2 YSLEER. Trimming left V 0 bases short and J 6 bases short, with 12 bases between. CDR3 nucleotides: TGCGCCAGCAGCCAAGATCGCTCTAGTTTCAATGAGCAGTTCTTC. Its protein product is CASSQDRSSFNEQFF.

The rearrangement joins TRBV10-3 to TRBJ1-6, with D hard to call. This CDR3 spans 13 amino acids. Germline CDR1 is ENHRY and CDR2 is SYGVKD. V was cut by 0 bases and J by 9 bases, with 6 bases left in between. The CDR3 spells CAISESVGSPLHF. The CDR3 nucleotides read TGTGCCATCAGTGAGTCAGTAGGTTCACCCCTCCACTTT.

This clonotype was found a few times. The chain couples TRBV12-3 or TRBV12-4 to TRBJ2-3; D unclear. Trimming stripped 2 bases from V and 3 bases from J, with 6 bases between. CDR3 length equals 13 residues. The CDR3 DNA is TGTGCCAGCAGTTTATATGGGACAGATACGCAGTATTTT. It codes for CASSLYGTDTQYF.

V usage is TRBV11-2 and J usage is TRBJ1-6, with D maybe TRBD1 (5 bases). The CDR3 spans 16 residues. The V gene lost 6 bases and the J gene lost 7 bases, with 19 bases spanning the gap. The germline CDR1 and CDR2 sequences are SGHAT and FQNNGV. As DNA, the CDR3 is TGTGCCAGCAGTTCAGGTCGGCAGGGCAGAAATTCACCCCTCCACTTT. Translated: CASSSGRQGRNSPLHF.

This clonotype was recorded a few times. The chain links TRBV9 to TRBJ1-1, with no clear D. The CDR3 consists of 11 residues. In germline, CDR1 is SGDLS, CDR2 YYNGEE. The V and J ends lost 4 bases and 4 bases respectively, with 5 bases between them. CDR3 DNA: TGTGCCAGCAGCCCCACCACTGAAGCTTTCTTT. The encoded protein is CASSPTTEAFF. Full variable domain (remainder filled in from reference TRBV9 and TRBJ1-1): DSGVTQTPKHLITATGQRVTLRCSPRSGDLSVYWYQQSLDQGLQFLIQYYNGEERAKGNILERFSAQQFPDLHSELNLSSLELGDSALYFCASSPTTEAFFGQGTRLTVV.

Only a few counts were recorded for this clonotype. The V call is TRBV5-1, the J call TRBJ1-3; D ambiguous. CDR3 size: 13 residues. CDR1 is SGHRS and CDR2 is YFSETQ in the germline V gene. V was shortened by 0 bases and J by 3 bases, with 4 bases between the two germline ends. Here the CDR3 reads CASSLGDGNTIYF. CDR3 DNA sequence: TGCGCCAGCAGCTTGGGCGATGGAAACACCATATATTTT.

V is TRBV15 and J is TRBJ1-2; D gene unclear. Germline V gene data show CDR1 as LNHNV and CDR2 as YYDKDF (reference sequence). The CDR3 runs to 15 residues. With 0 bases removed from V and 4 bases from J, the gap between germline ends came to 12 bases. The CDR3 spells CATSRDSGSRYGYTF. CDR3 DNA: TGTGCCACCAGCAGAGATAGCGGCAGCCGCTATGGCTACACCTTC.